Presented here are 26 T cell receptor beta chains from one specimen sequenced in a study of blood T cell repertoires in COVID-19. Data came from immunoSEQ multiplex PCR; TCRdb stores just in-frame clones and leaves some out. The table has about 490,000 clones, approximately 83% seen once. Sequenced input: peripheral blood. The receptors were gathered from a human donor in a cohort sampled during active COVID-19.

CDR3 amino acids: CASSLYQGNEQYF. DNA of the CDR3: TGTGCCAGCAGCTTGTACCAGGGGAACGAGCAGTACTTC. V is TRBV5-4 and J is TRBJ2-7, with a weak D call TRBD1 (6 bases). The CDR3 runs 13 residues. Trimming removed 1 base from V and 5 bases from J, with 10 bases in between. CDR1 and CDR2 (germline): SGHNT, YYREEE (reference sequence).

The V and J genes are TRBV24-1 and TRBJ2-2, with D unclear. This CDR3 comprises 17 residues. Trimming left V 4 bases short and J 2 bases short, with 16 bases between. CDR1 and CDR2 (germline): KGHDR, SFDVKD. The CDR3 DNA follows: TGTGCCACCAGTGACATAACTTCTACCTTCAACACCGGGGAGCTGTTTTTT. Translation: CATSDITSTFNTGELFF.

The chain links TRBV19 to TRBJ1-2; 7 bases agree with TRBD1. Germline lookup yields CDR1 LNHDA and CDR2 SQIVND (reference sequence). The CDR3 is made up of 14 amino acids. After removal of 5 bases from V and 1 base from J, the junction contained 4 bases not matched to a gene. The CDR3 bases are TGTGCCAGTAGTCAAGGACAGGATAACTATGGCTACACCTTC. Residues: CASSQGQDNYGYTF. Drawing the rest from reference TRBV19 and TRBJ1-2, the complete variable domain is DGGITQSPKYLFRKEGQNVTLSCEQNLNHDAMYWYRQDPGQGLRLIYYSQIVNDFQKGDIAEGYSVSREKKESFPLTVTSAQKNPTAFYLCASSQGQDNYGYTFGSGTRLTVV.

This chain's CDR3 is CATSIGDTGELFF. In DNA, the CDR3 is TGTGCCACCAGTATTGGAGACACCGGGGAGCTGTTTTTT. The chain employs TRBV15 and TRBJ2-2, with D unresolved. Per the germline V gene, CDR1 is LNHNV and CDR2 is YYDKDF (reference sequence). The CDR3 consists of 13 residues. V was trimmed by 6 bases and J by 3 bases, leaving 8 bases between them.

V usage is TRBV5-1 and J usage is TRBJ2-6; 8 bases map to TRBD1. Germline CDR1 and CDR2: SGHRS and YFSETQ. The CDR3 spans 17 residues. The V segment lost 4 bases and the J segment 0 bases; nucleotides outside the gene matches: 6. The CDR3 nucleotides are TGCGCCAGCAGCCCAGGGACAGGATTCTCTGGGGCCAACGTCCTGACTTTC. It translates to CASSPGTGFSGANVLTF.

V gene TRBV3-1 (or the pseudogene TRBV3-2) combines with J gene TRBJ2-4; D gene unclear. Germline V lookup: CDR1 LGHDT, CDR2 YNNKEL (reference sequence). This CDR3 is built from 14 residues. V lost 0 bases, J lost 6 bases, and 9 bases lay in between. The CDR3 spells CASSQDARRNIQYF. In DNA, the CDR3 is TGTGCCAGCAGCCAAGATGCCCGGAGAAACATTCAGTACTTC.

The rearrangement links TRBV3-1 (or the pseudogene TRBV3-2) to TRBJ2-1; D ambiguous. CDR3 length: 16 amino acids. Germline values: CDR1 LGHDT, CDR2 YNNKEL (reference sequence). V lost 6 bases and J lost 5, with 20 bases in between. The CDR3 coding sequence is TGTGCCAGCAGTCCTTATAGGCCCACTATAGACAATGAGCAGTTCTTC. Protein: CASSPYRPTIDNEQFF.

The chain recombines TRBV20-1 with TRBJ1-4, with D hard to call. V lost 4 bases to trimming and J lost 8 bases, with 5 bases between them. Germline V lookup: CDR1 DFQATT, CDR2 SNEGSKA (reference sequence). The CDR3 contains 10 residues. The CDR3 bases are TGCAGTGCTAACCGGGAAAAACTGTTTTTT. This codes for CSANREKLFF.

V gene TRBV7-8 combines with J gene TRBJ1-1; D remains ambiguous. CDR3 length: 12 amino acids. Between the trimmed V and J ends, which lost 1 base and 5 bases, there was a span of 5 bases. The V gene's germline CDR1 is SGHVS and CDR2 FQNEAQ. The CDR3 sequence: CASSLVLTEAFF. CDR3 DNA: TGTGCCAGCAGCTTAGTCCTTACTGAAGCTTTCTTT.

This clone appeared a few times. This chain joins TRBV27 and TRBJ1-2; a possible D gene is TRBD1 (6 bases). Looked up from germline, CDR1 is MNHEY and CDR2 is SMNVEV (reference sequence). The CDR3 covers 14 residues. With 6 bases removed from V and 4 bases from J, the gap between germline ends came to 15 bases. CDR3 amino acids: CASRPDRTRYGYTF. In DNA, the CDR3 is TGTGCCAGCAGACCAGACAGGACTCGCTATGGCTACACCTTC.

The chain is built from TRBV28 and TRBJ1-5; D remains ambiguous. The CDR3 covers 15 residues. Deletions cut 7 bases from V and 4 bases from J, with 17 bases between. Germline V gene data show CDR1 as MDHEN and CDR2 as SYDVKM. CDR3: CASNLDPRGNQPQHF. The CDR3 region has the DNA TGTGCCAGCAATCTGGACCCCCGAGGGAATCAGCCCCAGCATTTT.

The J gene is TRBJ2-7, the V gene TRBV7-3; perhaps TRBD1 as D (6 bases). CDR1 SGHTA and CDR2 FQGTGA come from the germline V gene. Deletions cut 0 bases from V and 0 bases from J, with 12 bases between. CDR3 length equals 16 residues. The CDR3 spells CASSLTGDTNSYEQYF. The CDR3 DNA reads as TGTGCCAGCAGCTTAACGGGGGACACGAACTCCTACGAGCAGTACTTC.

This clone was counted only a few times. The chain combines TRBV5-1 with TRBJ1-1; TRBD1 might be the D (5 bases). The V end was cut by 2 bases, the J end by 4 bases, with 15 bases between. This CDR3 region has 15 residues. CDR1 SGHRS and CDR2 YFSETQ come from the germline V gene. This CDR3 reads CASSLEGLKGTEAFF. CDR3 DNA sequence: TGCGCCAGCAGCTTAGAGGGACTCAAAGGCACTGAAGCTTTCTTT.

This chain connects TRBV5-1 to TRBJ2-3; TRBD1 is a possible D gene (6 bases). The CDR3 totals 15 residues. The V and J ends lost 0 bases and 3 bases respectively, with 11 bases between them. Germline-derived CDR1 and CDR2 are SGHRS and YFSETQ. The CDR3 DNA is TGCGCCAGCAGCTTGGACAGGGTAGCGACAGATACGCAGTATTTT. Translating gives CASSLDRVATDTQYF.

This clone was picked up a small number of times. The chain carries TRBV25-1 and TRBJ2-7; 10 positions match TRBD2. CDR3 length: 15 amino acids. CDR1 and CDR2 from the germline V gene are MGHDK and SYGVNS. V lost 3 bases and J lost 5; bases outside the gene matches: 7. The CDR3 bases are TGTGCCAGCAGTGATCTAGCGGGAGTCCAGAACGAGCAGTACTTC. Its translation is CASSDLAGVQNEQYF.

V and J are TRBV3-1 (or the pseudogene TRBV3-2) and TRBJ2-2; 7 nucleotides agree with TRBD2. With V trimmed by 1 base and J by 3 bases, 11 bases remained unmatched. The CDR3 totals 18 residues. The germline gives CDR1 LGHDT, CDR2 YNNKEL (reference sequence). CDR3 region: CASSQGSGERSYTGELFF. The CDR3 region has the DNA TGTGCCAGCAGCCAAGGAAGCGGGGAGAGGAGTTACACCGGGGAGCTGTTTTTT.

The rearrangement links TRBV9 to TRBJ2-1, with 9 positions matching TRBD2. The CDR3 has 17 residues. Germline V gene sequence: CDR1 SGDLS, CDR2 YYNGEE. Trimming removed 4 bases from V and 8 bases from J; junction bases left unmatched: 16. CDR3 bases: TGTGCCAGCAGCAAAACCTCGCGGGAGGGCAAGGGAGATGAGCAGTTCTTC. Encoded protein: CASSKTSREGKGDEQFF. Full variable domain (remainder filled in from reference TRBV9 and TRBJ2-1): DSGVTQTPKHLITATGQRVTLRCSPRSGDLSVYWYQQSLDQGLQFLIQYYNGEERAKGNILERFSAQQFPDLHSELNLSSLELGDSALYFCASSKTSREGKGDEQFFGPGTRLTVL.

The chain has TRBV5-1 and TRBJ1-1, with 7 bases identical to TRBD1. Looked up from germline, CDR1 is SGHRS and CDR2 is YFSETQ. With 4 bases clipped from V and 1 base from J, the junction kept 10 bases outside the gene matches. The CDR3 totals 16 residues. The CDR3 coding sequence is TGCGCCAGCAGCAAACGTACCGGGACAGCGAACACTGAAGCTTTCTTT. Translating it yields CASSKRTGTANTEAFF.

The J gene is TRBJ2-1, the V gene TRBV7-2; 13 bases align to TRBD2. Germline V CDR1 and CDR2: SGHTA, FQGNSA. This CDR3 region has 17 residues. The V gene end was trimmed by 5 bases and the J gene end by 4 bases; junction bases not matched to a gene: 8. The CDR3 DNA reads TGTGCCAGCAGCCAACTAGCGGGAGGGCCGGGGTACAATGAGCAGTTCTTC. Residues: CASSQLAGGPGYNEQFF.

The rearrangement joins TRBV18 to TRBJ2-7; 11 bases line up with TRBD2. The CDR3 runs to 13 residues. Per germline, CDR1 KGHSH and CDR2 LQKENI. V dropped 3 bases and J dropped 5; count of bases not matched to a gene: 0. CDR3 nucleotides: TGTGCCAGCTCACCGACTAGCGGGAACGAGCAGTACTTC. It codes for CASSPTSGNEQYF.

This chain uses TRBV9 with TRBJ2-2; 9 bases map to TRBD2. With 4 bases clipped from V and 3 bases from J, the junction kept 4 bases outside the gene matches. CDR1 is SGDLS and CDR2 is YYNGEE in the germline V gene. The CDR3 has 15 residues. The CDR3 is CASSTGTSHTGELFF. The CDR3 region has the DNA TGTGCCAGCAGCACCGGGACTAGCCACACCGGGGAGCTGTTTTTT. The full variable domain, its missing parts supplied by reference TRBV9 and TRBJ2-2, is DSGVTQTPKHLITATGQRVTLRCSPRSGDLSVYWYQQSLDQGLQFLIQYYNGEERAKGNILERFSAQQFPDLHSELNLSSLELGDSALYFCASSTGTSHTGELFFGEGSRLTVL.

The rearrangement uses TRBV6-6 and TRBJ1-4; D is unresolved. This CDR3 is built from 14 residues. Per germline, CDR1 MNHNY and CDR2 SVGAGI (reference sequence). V was pared by 2 bases and J by 7 bases, with 11 bases between. The CDR3 nucleotides are TGTGCCAGCAGTTACAACGCGTTTCGTGAAAAACTGTTTTTT. Translation gives CASSYNAFREKLFF.

This rearrangement joins TRBV18 to TRBJ1-4; D possibly corresponds to TRBD1 (6 bases). The germline CDR1 and CDR2 sequences are KGHSH and LQKENI. V lost 3 bases to trimming and J lost 3 bases, with 11 bases between them. The CDR3 totals 15 residues. This chain's CDR3 is CASSPSQGPNEKLFF. DNA for the CDR3: TGTGCCAGCTCACCTTCACAGGGTCCTAATGAAAAACTGTTTTTT.

The chain recombines TRBV7-9 with TRBJ1-1; weak D call: TRBD1 (6 bases). The CDR3 has 13 amino acids. Germline CDR1 is SEHNR and CDR2 is FQNEAQ (reference sequence). The V end lost 5 bases, the J end lost 5 bases, and 12 bases lay between the germline ends. CDR3: CASSQIQGTEAFF. The CDR3 region has the DNA TGTGCCAGCAGCCAAATTCAGGGGACTGAAGCTTTCTTT. The variable domain in full, with the rest retrieved from reference TRBV7-9 and TRBJ1-1, is DTGVSQNPRHKITKRGQNVTFRCDPISEHNRLYWYRQTLGQGPEFLTYFQNEAQLEKSRLLSDRFSAERPKGSFSTLEIQRTEQGDSAMYLCASSQIQGTEAFFGQGTRLTVV.

The chain combines TRBV7-2 with TRBJ2-1; D perhaps matches TRBD2 (5 bases). Germline-derived CDR1 and CDR2 are SGHTA and FQGNSA. The CDR3 is 13 residues long. Trimming stripped 5 bases from V and 9 bases from J, with 14 bases between. CDR3 sequence reads: CASSIGLSSEQFF. The CDR3 DNA sequence: TGTGCCAGCAGCATAGGACTTTCGAGTGAGCAGTTCTTC.

The chain employs TRBV30 and TRBJ2-3; TRBD2 might be the D (6 bases). V lost 3 bases to trimming and J lost 5 bases, with 12 bases between them. There are 13 residues in the CDR3. Looked up from germline, CDR1 is GTSNPN and CDR2 is SVGIG (reference sequence). The CDR3 protein is CAWRLRGGDTQYF. The DNA for the CDR3 is TGTGCCTGGAGGTTGCGGGGTGGAGATACGCAGTATTTT. Full variable domain (missing parts from reference TRBV30 and TRBJ2-3): SQTIHQWPATLVQPVGSPLSLECTVEGTSNPNLYWYRQAAGRGLQLLFYSVGIGQISSEVPQNLSASRPQDRQFILSSKKLLLSDSGFYLCAWRLRGGDTQYFGPGTRLTVL.